The rows below give T cell receptor beta chains drawn from one sample of a study of shared clonotypes between healthy human individuals. TCRdb's copy holds only in-frame clones and misses some; the assay was immunoSEQ multiplex PCR. The table records around 2.1 million clones, more than 85% of them present only once. The specimen was naive CD8+ T cells from PBMCs. The origin of the receptors is a man aged 18 to 29 in good health. Some clones in this sample may be carry-over from other donors' samples. The CDR3 runs from the conserved cysteine through the conserved F or W. The D gene is left open where the match is weak. Clone size is given for some rows only: seen once, a few or many times, or a class if the clone is expanded.

clone_size,j_call,d_call,v_call,cdr3_nt,cdr3_aa
-,TRBJ1-6,TRBD1,TRBV15,TGTGCCACCAGGAACGGACAGGAGGAATATAATTCACCCCTCCACTTT,CATRNGQEEYNSPLHF
-,TRBJ1-5,-,TRBV2,TGTGCCAGCAGTGAACTCCTCCGGGAAGATCAGCCCCAGCATTTT,CASSELLREDQPQHF
-,TRBJ1-1,-,TRBV5-1,TGCGCCAGCAGCCCCTGGACAGCGAACACTGAAGCTTTCTTT,CASSPWTANTEAFF
-,TRBJ2-1,TRBD2,TRBV7-9,TGTGCCAGCAGCTTTGGGGGAGGGATAATAACCTACAATGAGCAGTTCTTC,CASSFGGGIITYNEQFF
-,TRBJ2-2,-,TRBV7-3,TGTGCCAGCAGCTTATTCCCTAGCCATCCCACGAACACCGGGGAGCTGTTTTTT,CASSLFPSHPTNTGELFF
once,TRBJ1-1,TRBD1,TRBV19,TGTGCCAGTCTACAGGGGTCTGAAGCTTTCTTT,CASLQGSEAFF
-,TRBJ2-7,-,TRBV18,TGTGCCAGCTCACCAGAAGATGCGGGGTCGTTCGAGCAGTACTTC,CASSPEDAGSFEQYF
-,TRBJ2-7,-,TRBV5-4,TGTGCCAGCAGCTTGGGGGACACCTTGGGGGACGAGCAGTACTTC,CASSLGDTLGDEQYF
-,TRBJ1-2,-,TRBV7-9,TGTGCCAGCAGCTTCGGCTCTATTGGCTACACCTTC,CASSFGSIGYTF
-,TRBJ2-3,TRBD1,TRBV9,TGTGCCAGCAGCGCAGGACAGGCCAGCACAGATACGCAGTATTTT,CASSAGQASTDTQYF
-,TRBJ2-7,TRBD2,TRBV4-2,TGTGCCAGCAGCCAAGATCCCCACGGGACTAGGTTTTACGAGCAGTACTTC,CASSQDPHGTRFYEQYF
once,TRBJ2-3,-,TRBV7-6,TGTGCCAGCAGCTTACAGGGAGAACCTAGCACAGATACGCAGTATTTT,CASSLQGEPSTDTQYF
-,TRBJ2-2,TRBD2,TRBV4-2,TGTGCCAGCAGCCAAGACGGTGCTAGCGGGAGGGCCGGGGAGCTGTTTTTT,CASSQDGASGRAGELFF
-,TRBJ2-5,-,TRBV27,TGTGCCAGCAGTTTATACCCGCCAAGTCGGGAGACCCAGTACTTC,CASSLYPPSRETQYF
few,TRBJ1-1,-,TRBV4-1,TGCGCCAGCAGCCAAGATACGGGGTCTACTTTCTTT,CASSQDTGSTFF
-,TRBJ1-4,-,TRBV15,TGTGCCACCAGCAGAGACCTAAAACTGTTTTTT,CATSRDLKLFF
-,TRBJ2-7,-,TRBV5-6,TGTGCCAGCAGCCTGACCCTGACTGCGAGCTCCTACGAGCAGTACTTC,CASSLTLTASSYEQYF
-,TRBJ2-3,-,TRBV4-3,TGCGCCAGCAGCCAAGGTAGGGCCCCCGGGGATACGCAGTATTTT,CASSQGRAPGDTQYF
-,TRBJ2-5,TRBD1,TRBV28,TGTGCCAGCAGTATCCTATGGACAGGGATCGAAGAGACCCAGTACTTC,CASSILWTGIEETQYF
-,TRBJ2-3,TRBD1,TRBV6-5,TGTGCCAGCAGTGACAGGGACGGCACAGATACGCAGTATTTT,CASSDRDGTDTQYF
-,TRBJ2-7,-,TRBV29-1,TGCAGCGTTTTCAGGGAATACGAGCAGTACTTC,CSVFREYEQYF
-,TRBJ1-1,-,TRBV7-6,TGTGCCAGCAGCCCCGGGGGATCTGGGACGAAAGCTTTCTTT,CASSPGGSGTKAFF
-,TRBJ2-5,-,TRBV15,TGTGCCACCAGCGACAGGTGGCAGGGAGAAGAGACCCAGTACTTC,CATSDRWQGEETQYF
-,TRBJ2-7,-,TRBV29-1,TGCAGCGTTGTGACGGAAACCTACGAGCAGTACTTC,CSVVTETYEQYF
-,TRBJ2-4,-,TRBV29-1,TGCAGCGTTGAAGACCGGGGGAGGCCCCGAGCCAAAAACATTCAGTACTTC,CSVEDRGRPRAKNIQYF
-,TRBJ2-2,TRBD2,TRBV7-9,TGTGCCAGCAGCTCCCTAGCGGCCGGGGAGCTGTTTTTT,CASSSLAAGELFF
-,TRBJ2-3,TRBD1,TRBV7-9,TGTGCCAGCAGCTTAGCGTCTCTATACGGACAGGAAATCACAGATACGCAGTATTTT,CASSLASLYGQEITDTQYF
-,TRBJ1-5,-,TRBV19,TGTGCCAGTAAGGGCGGAGGGCAGTTGGGGAATCAGCCCCAGCATTTT,CASKGGGQLGNQPQHF
-,TRBJ2-1,-,TRBV27,TGTGCCAGCAGTTTATCCCTCAGGAATGAGCAGTTCTTC,CASSLSLRNEQFF
-,TRBJ2-7,-,TRBV27,TGTGCCAGCAGAAAATCAGGGGTCGAGCAGTACTTC,CASRKSGVEQYF
-,TRBJ2-5,-,TRBV7-9,TGTGCCAGCAGCCCGCCCTCTTCAGGGCCCCAAGAGACCCAGTACTTC,CASSPPSSGPQETQYF
-,TRBJ1-2,-,TRBV6-6,TGTGCCAGCACCCGACCTCAAGGCTATGGCTACACCTTC,CASTRPQGYGYTF
-,TRBJ1-1,-,TRBV11-2,TGTGCCAGCAGCCCACGACCCCCGGTTCCTGAAGCTTTCTTT,CASSPRPPVPEAFF
-,TRBJ2-3,TRBD1,TRBV7-3,TGTGCCAGCAGTCAAACAGGGGGAAACACAGATACGCAGTATTTT,CASSQTGGNTDTQYF
-,TRBJ2-3,-,TRBV25-1,TGTGCCAGCAGTGGGCTCGGACGGCAAGACACAGATACGCAGTATTTT,CASSGLGRQDTDTQYF
-,TRBJ2-2,TRBD2,TRBV6-6,TGTGCCAGTACCCATAGCGGGAGAGGCACCGGGGAGCTGTTTTTT,CASTHSGRGTGELFF
-,TRBJ2-7,TRBD1,TRBV27,TGTGCCAGCAAGTCGGGACAGGGTCCCTACGAGCAGTACTTC,CASKSGQGPYEQYF
-,TRBJ2-7,-,TRBV4-1,TGCGCCAGCAGCCATGGGCAGGGGCTGGCCTACGAGCAGTACTTC,CASSHGQGLAYEQYF
-,TRBJ2-7,-,TRBV14,TGTGCCAGCAGCCAAGAAGCGTACTACGAGCAGTACTTC,CASSQEAYYEQYF
-,TRBJ2-2,-,TRBV27,TGTGCCAGCAGTTTGGGGGGCCCCGGGGAGCTGTTTTTT,CASSLGGPGELFF
-,TRBJ1-2,TRBD1,TRBV15,TGTGCCACCAGCGGCGGACAGGGGGGTGGGCAACGGGGCTACACCTTC,CATSGGQGGGQRGYTF
-,TRBJ2-7,-,TRBV29-1,TGCAGCGTCAAAGGAGACACCGAATACGAGCAGTACTTC,CSVKGDTEYEQYF
-,TRBJ2-6,-,TRBV5-1,TGCGCCAGCAGCTTGTACGGCTCTGGGGCCAACGTCCTGACTTTC,CASSLYGSGANVLTF
-,TRBJ2-2,TRBD1,TRBV27,TGTGCCAGCAGTCTACAGGGGTCGAACACCGGGGAGCTGTTTTTT,CASSLQGSNTGELFF
once,TRBJ2-7,-,TRBV29-1,TGCAGCGTCCTACTAACTACCTACGAGCAGTACTTC,CSVLLTTYEQYF
-,TRBJ2-1,-,TRBV28,TGTGCCAGCATAGGGTCTTGGGAGAATGAGCAGTTCTTC,CASIGSWENEQFF
few,TRBJ1-2,-,TRBV2,TGTGCCAGCAGTGAGACGGACCGCTATGGCTACACCTTC,CASSETDRYGYTF
-,TRBJ2-1,-,TRBV5-6,TGTGCCAGCAGCCCAGGGGCTCCAAGGGATGAGCAGTTCTTC,CASSPGAPRDEQFF
-,TRBJ2-3,TRBD2,TRBV4-3,TGCGCCAGCAGCCGTGGGCTAGCGGCCACAGATACGCAGTATTTT,CASSRGLAATDTQYF
once,TRBJ1-1,-,TRBV5-1,TGCGCCAGCAGCTTGGTCCCCGGTAATGAAGCTTTCTTT,CASSLVPGNEAFF
-,TRBJ2-7,TRBD1,TRBV5-1,TGCGCCAGCAGCTGGGGACAGGGTAACTACGAGCAGTACTTC,CASSWGQGNYEQYF
-,TRBJ2-2,-,TRBV15,TGTGCCACCAGCAGAGCCACCCTGCACAGGGAGGGTTTAACCGGGGAGCTGTTTTTT,CATSRATLHREGLTGELFF
-,TRBJ2-7,-,TRBV4-3,TGCGCCAGCAGCCAAGGGGCAGGCGGCTACGAGCAGTACTTC,CASSQGAGGYEQYF
-,TRBJ1-4,-,TRBV10-3,TGTGCCATCAGCCCGGGGGAGGGTCATAATGAAAATGAAAAACTGTTTTTT,CAISPGEGHNENEKLFF
-,TRBJ2-3,-,TRBV28,TGTGCCAGCAGTCCCACTAGACGTAACCGGGCAGATACGCAGTATTTT,CASSPTRRNRADTQYF
few,TRBJ1-5,TRBD1,TRBV19,TGTGCCAGTAGTCCTCGACAGGGAAGCAATCAGCCCCAGCATTTT,CASSPRQGSNQPQHF
-,TRBJ1-1,-,TRBV9,TGTGCCAGCAGCGTATCGGGGAACACTGAAGCTTTCTTT,CASSVSGNTEAFF
once,TRBJ2-1,TRBD2,TRBV13,TGTGCCAGCAGCCTGTGGACTAGCGGATACAATGAGCAGTTCTTC,CASSLWTSGYNEQFF
-,TRBJ1-2,-,TRBV7-9,TGTGCCAGCAGCTTAGCAGTCGGCTATGGCTACACCTTC,CASSLAVGYGYTF